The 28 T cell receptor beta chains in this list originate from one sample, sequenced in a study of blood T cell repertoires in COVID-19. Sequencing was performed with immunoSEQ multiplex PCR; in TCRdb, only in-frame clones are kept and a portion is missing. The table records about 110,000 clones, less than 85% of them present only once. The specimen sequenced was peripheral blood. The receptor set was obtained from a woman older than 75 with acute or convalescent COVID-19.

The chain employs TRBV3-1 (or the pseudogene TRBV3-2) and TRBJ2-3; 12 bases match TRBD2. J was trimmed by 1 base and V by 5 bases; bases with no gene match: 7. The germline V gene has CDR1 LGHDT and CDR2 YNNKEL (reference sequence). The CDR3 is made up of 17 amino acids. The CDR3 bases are TGTGCCAGCAGCTTCACCCGGACTAGCGGGGGCACAGATACGCAGTATTTT. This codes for CASSFTRTSGGTDTQYF.

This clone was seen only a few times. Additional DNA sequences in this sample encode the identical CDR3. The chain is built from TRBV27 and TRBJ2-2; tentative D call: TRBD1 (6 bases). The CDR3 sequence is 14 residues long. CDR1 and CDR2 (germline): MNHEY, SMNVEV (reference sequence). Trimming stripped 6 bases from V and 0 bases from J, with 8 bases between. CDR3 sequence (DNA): TGTGCCAGCAGAGGACAGCCGAACACCGGGGAGCTGTTTTTT. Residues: CASRGQPNTGELFF.

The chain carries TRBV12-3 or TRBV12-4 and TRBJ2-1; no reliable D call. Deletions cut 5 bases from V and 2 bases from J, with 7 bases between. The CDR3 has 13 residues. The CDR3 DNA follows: TGTGCCAGCAGTCAACTTCCCTACAATGAGCAGTTCTTC. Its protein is CASSQLPYNEQFF.

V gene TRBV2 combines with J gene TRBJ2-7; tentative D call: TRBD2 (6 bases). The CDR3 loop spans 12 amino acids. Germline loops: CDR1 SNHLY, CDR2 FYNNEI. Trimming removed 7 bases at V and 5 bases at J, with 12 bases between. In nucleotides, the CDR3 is TGTGCCAGCATGAGGAGGACTAACGAGCAGTACTTC. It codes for CASMRRTNEQYF. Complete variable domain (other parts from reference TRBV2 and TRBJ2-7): EPEVTQTPSHQVTQMGQEVILRCVPISNHLYFYWYRQILGQKVEFLVSFYNNEISEKSEIFDDQFSVERPDGSNFTLKIRSTKLEDSAMYFCASMRRTNEQYFGPGTRLTVT.

CDR3 nucleotide sequence: TGTGCCAGCAGCTTCTCAAACCGGCCGGGACAGGGGATCTACGAGCAGTACTTC. It translates to CASSFSNRPGQGIYEQYF. The rearrangement joins TRBV7-2 to TRBJ2-7; 10 bases are a match to TRBD1. The ends lost 3 bases at V and 3 bases at J; junction bases unmatched: 14. The CDR3 has 18 amino acids. Per the germline V gene, CDR1 is SGHTA and CDR2 is FQGNSA.

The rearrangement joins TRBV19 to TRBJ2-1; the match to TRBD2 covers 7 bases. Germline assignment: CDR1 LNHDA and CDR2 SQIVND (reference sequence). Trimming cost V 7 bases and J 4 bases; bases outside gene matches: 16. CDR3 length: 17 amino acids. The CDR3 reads CASKDPLGRESYNEQFF. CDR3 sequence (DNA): TGTGCCAGTAAGGACCCTCTAGGGCGGGAGAGTTACAATGAGCAGTTCTTC.

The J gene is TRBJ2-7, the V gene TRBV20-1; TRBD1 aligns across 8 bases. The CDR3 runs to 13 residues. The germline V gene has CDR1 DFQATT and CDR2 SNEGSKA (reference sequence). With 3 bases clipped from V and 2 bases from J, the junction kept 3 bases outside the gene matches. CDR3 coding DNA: TGCAGTGCTAGTATGGACAGGGCCTACGAGCAGTACTTC. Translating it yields CSASMDRAYEQYF.

CDR3 amino acids: CASSYFGTSIETQYF. Here the CDR3 DNA reads TGCGCCAGCAGCTACTTTGGGACTAGTATCGAGACCCAGTACTTC. The rearrangement joins TRBV5-1 to TRBJ2-5; TRBD2 matches 8 bases. V lost 3 bases and J lost 5; bases outside the gene matches: 9. Germline V CDR1 and CDR2: SGHRS, YFSETQ. The CDR3 totals 15 residues.

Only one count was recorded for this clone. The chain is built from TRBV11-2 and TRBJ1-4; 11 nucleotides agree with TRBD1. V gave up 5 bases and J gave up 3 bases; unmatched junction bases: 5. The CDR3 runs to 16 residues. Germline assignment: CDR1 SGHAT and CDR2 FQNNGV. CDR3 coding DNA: TGTGCCAGCAGCCGAGGACAGGGGGCGTCTAATGAAAAACTGTTTTTT. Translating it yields CASSRGQGASNEKLFF. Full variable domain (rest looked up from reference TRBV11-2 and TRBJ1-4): EAGVAQSPRYKIIEKRQSVAFWCNPISGHATLYWYQQILGQGPKLLIQFQNNGVVDDSQLPKDRFSAERLKGVDSTLKIQPAKLEDSAVYLCASSRGQGASNEKLFFGSGTQLSVL.

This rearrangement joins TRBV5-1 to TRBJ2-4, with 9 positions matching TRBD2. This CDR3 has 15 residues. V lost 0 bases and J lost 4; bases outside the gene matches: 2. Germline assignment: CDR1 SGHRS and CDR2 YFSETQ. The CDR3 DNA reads TGCGCCAGCAGCTTGGGTAGCGGGGGAAAAAACATTCAGTACTTC. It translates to CASSLGSGGKNIQYF.

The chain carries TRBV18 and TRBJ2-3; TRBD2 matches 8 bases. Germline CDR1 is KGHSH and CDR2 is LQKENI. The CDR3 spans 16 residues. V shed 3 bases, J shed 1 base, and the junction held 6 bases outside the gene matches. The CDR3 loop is CASSPQAGARTDTQYF. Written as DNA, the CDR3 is TGTGCCAGCTCACCCCAAGCGGGGGCTCGCACAGATACGCAGTATTTT.

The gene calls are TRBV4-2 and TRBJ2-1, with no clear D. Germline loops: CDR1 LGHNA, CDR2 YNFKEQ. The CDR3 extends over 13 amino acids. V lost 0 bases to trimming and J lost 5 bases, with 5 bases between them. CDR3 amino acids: CASSQDWHNEQFF. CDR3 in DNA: TGTGCCAGCAGCCAAGATTGGCACAATGAGCAGTTCTTC.

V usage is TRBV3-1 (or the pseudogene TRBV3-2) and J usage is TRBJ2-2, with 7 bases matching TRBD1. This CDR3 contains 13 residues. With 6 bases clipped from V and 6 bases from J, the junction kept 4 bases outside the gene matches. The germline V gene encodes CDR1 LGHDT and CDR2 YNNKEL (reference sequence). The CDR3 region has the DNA TGTGCCAGCAGTGACAGGGTGCCCGGGGAGCTGTTTTTT. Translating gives CASSDRVPGELFF.

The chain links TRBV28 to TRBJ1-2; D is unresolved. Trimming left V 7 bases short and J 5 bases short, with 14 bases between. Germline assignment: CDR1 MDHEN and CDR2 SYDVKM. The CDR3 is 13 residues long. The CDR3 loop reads CASTPRGWYGYTF. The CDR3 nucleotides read TGTGCCAGCACCCCCCGGGGTTGGTATGGCTACACCTTC.

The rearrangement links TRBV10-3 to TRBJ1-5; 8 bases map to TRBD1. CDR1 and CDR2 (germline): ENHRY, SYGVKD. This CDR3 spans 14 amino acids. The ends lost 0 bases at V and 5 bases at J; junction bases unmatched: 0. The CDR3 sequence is CAISESTGDQPQHF. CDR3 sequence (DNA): TGTGCCATCAGTGAGTCGACAGGGGATCAGCCCCAGCATTTT.

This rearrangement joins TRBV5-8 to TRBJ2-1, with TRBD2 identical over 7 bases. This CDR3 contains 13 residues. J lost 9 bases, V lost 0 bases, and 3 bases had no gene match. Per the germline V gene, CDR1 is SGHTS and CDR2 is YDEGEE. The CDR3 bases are TGTGCCAGCAGCTTGGGGACTAGTACTGAGCAGTTCTTC. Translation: CASSLGTSTEQFF.

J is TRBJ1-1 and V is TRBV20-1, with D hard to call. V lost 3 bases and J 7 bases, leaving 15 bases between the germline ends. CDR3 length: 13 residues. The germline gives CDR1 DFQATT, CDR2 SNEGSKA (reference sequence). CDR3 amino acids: CSASLSVAVEAFF. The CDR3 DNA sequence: TGCAGTGCTAGTTTATCCGTAGCTGTTGAAGCTTTCTTT.

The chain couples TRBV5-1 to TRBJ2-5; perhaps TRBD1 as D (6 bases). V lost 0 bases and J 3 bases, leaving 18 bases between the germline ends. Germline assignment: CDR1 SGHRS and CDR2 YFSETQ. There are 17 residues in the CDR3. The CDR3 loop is CASSLGFSGGAEETQYF. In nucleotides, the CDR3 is TGCGCCAGCAGCTTGGGTTTTAGTGGGGGCGCGGAAGAGACCCAGTACTTC. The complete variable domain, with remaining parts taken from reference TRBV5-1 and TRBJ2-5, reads KAGVTQTPRYLIKTRGQQVTLSCSPISGHRSVSWYQQTPGQGLQFLFEYFSETQRNKGNFPGRFSGRQFSNSRSEMNVSTLELGDSALYLCASSLGFSGGAEETQYFGPGTRLLVL.

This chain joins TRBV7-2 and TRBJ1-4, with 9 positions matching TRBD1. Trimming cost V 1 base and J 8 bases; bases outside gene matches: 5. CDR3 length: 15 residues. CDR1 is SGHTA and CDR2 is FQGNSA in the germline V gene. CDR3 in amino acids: CASSLGGTGKEKLFF. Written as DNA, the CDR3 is TGTGCCAGCAGCTTAGGAGGGACAGGGAAGGAAAAACTGTTTTTT.

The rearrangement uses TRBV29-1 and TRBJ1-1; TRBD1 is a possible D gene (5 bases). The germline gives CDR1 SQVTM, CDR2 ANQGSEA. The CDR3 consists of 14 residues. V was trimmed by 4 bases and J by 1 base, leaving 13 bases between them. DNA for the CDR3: TGCAGCGTTGGGGGCCGACAAACGAACACTGAAGCTTTCTTT. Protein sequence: CSVGGRQTNTEAFF.

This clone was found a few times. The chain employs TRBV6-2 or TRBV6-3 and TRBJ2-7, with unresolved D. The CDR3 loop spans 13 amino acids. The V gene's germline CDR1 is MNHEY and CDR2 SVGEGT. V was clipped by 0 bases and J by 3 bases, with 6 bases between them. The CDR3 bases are TGTGCCAGCAGTTACTCGTCCGTCTACGAGCAGTACTTC. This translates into CASSYSSVYEQYF.

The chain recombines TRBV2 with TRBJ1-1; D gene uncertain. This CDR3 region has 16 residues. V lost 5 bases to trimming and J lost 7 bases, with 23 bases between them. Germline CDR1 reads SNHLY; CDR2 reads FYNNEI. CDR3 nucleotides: TGTGCCAGCAGTACTATGATAGGGAGGGCTGCTGTTGAAGCTTTCTTT. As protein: CASSTMIGRAAVEAFF.

The CDR3 bases are TGTGCCAGCAGTCCTCCCGGGAGTCCCGGGAGGTCCGGGGAGCTGTTTTTT. This gives the protein CASSPPGSPGRSGELFF. The chain links TRBV6-6 to TRBJ2-2; TRBD2 aligns across 7 bases. Germline CDR1 reads MNHNY; CDR2 reads SVGAGI (reference sequence). Unmatched junction bases numbered 15, after V lost 5 bases and J lost 6 bases. This CDR3 is built from 17 residues.

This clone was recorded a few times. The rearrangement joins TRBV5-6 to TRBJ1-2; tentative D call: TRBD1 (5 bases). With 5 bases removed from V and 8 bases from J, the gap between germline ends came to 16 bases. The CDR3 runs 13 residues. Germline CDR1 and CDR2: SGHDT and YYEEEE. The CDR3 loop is CASSSIGGWGYTF. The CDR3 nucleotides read TGTGCCAGCAGTTCTATCGGGGGTTGGGGCTACACCTTC.

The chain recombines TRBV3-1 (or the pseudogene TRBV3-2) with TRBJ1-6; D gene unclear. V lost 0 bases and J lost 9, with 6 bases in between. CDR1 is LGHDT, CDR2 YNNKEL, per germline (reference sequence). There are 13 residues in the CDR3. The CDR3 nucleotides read TGTGCCAGCAGCCAAGACACAGCTTCACCCCTCCACTTT. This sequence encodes CASSQDTASPLHF.

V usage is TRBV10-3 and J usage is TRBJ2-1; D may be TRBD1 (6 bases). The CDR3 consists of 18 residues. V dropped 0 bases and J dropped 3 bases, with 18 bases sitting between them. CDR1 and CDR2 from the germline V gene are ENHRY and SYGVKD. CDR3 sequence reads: CAISESFGAGAFYNEQFF. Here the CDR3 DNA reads TGTGCCATCAGTGAGTCGTTCGGGGCAGGGGCCTTCTACAATGAGCAGTTCTTC.

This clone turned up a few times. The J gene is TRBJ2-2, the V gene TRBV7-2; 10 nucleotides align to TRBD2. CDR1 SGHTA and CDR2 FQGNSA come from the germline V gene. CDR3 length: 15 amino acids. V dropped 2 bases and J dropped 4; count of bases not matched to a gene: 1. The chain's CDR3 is CASSLTSGVTGELFF. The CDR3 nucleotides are TGTGCCAGCAGCTTAACTAGCGGGGTCACCGGGGAGCTGTTTTTT.

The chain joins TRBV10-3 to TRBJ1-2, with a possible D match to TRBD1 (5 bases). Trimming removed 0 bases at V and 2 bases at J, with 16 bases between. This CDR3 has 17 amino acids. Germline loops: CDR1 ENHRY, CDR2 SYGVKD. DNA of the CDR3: TGTGCCATCAGTGAGTCGGGCCGTTCCAGGGTAAACTATGGCTACACCTTC. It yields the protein CAISESGRSRVNYGYTF.